This entry features one T cell receptor (beta chain) sequence. Its specificity is unknown. The record originates from a study of T cell responses to AZD1222 COVID-19 vaccine. This CDR3 has 16 amino acids. The V gene's germline CDR1 is SGHNT and CDR2 YYREEE (reference sequence). Trimming took 3 bases from V and 1 from J; bases not matched to a gene: 4. Clones were read by immunoSEQ multiplex PCR, and TCRdb kept only the in-frame ones, dropping some. The data show over 100,000 clones, approximately 86% seen once. Broader study findings: The peak T cell response came first, and repertoires were sampled only after it.

This chain links TRBV5-4 with TRBJ2-3, with 11 bases that match TRBD2. The sample here was peripheral blood, taken 28 days after the second dose of the MenACWY control vaccine. The sequence derives from an adult who received the MenACWY meningococcal vaccine as a control. The CDR3 DNA reads as TGTGCCAGCAGCTCTAGCGGGGGGCTAGGCACAGATACGCAGTATTTT. Its protein is CASSSSGGLGTDTQYF.